This T cell receptor (beta chain) was found in a study of siplizumab effects on memory and regulatory T cells. V lost 5 bases and J lost 8, with 10 bases in between. CDR3 length: 11 residues. Per germline, CDR1 GTSNPN and CDR2 SVGIG (reference sequence). Of note for this clone: Its antigen is unidentified.

Study results and limitations: The alloresponse seemed to draw substantially on naive T cells, which appeared more diverse than memory cells.

Produced via immunoSEQ multiplex PCR; TCRdb's table is partial and in-frame only. The sample carries 95,000 to 130,000 clones, about 94% recorded once. The receptor was isolated from a human donor in good health. The sample comprised non-Treg CD4+ T cells sorted from blood. The J gene is TRBJ2-1, the V gene TRBV30; D is unresolved. The CDR3 nucleotides read TGTGCCTGGGACTCTAGGGATGAGCAGTTCTTC. Translated: CAWDSRDEQFF.